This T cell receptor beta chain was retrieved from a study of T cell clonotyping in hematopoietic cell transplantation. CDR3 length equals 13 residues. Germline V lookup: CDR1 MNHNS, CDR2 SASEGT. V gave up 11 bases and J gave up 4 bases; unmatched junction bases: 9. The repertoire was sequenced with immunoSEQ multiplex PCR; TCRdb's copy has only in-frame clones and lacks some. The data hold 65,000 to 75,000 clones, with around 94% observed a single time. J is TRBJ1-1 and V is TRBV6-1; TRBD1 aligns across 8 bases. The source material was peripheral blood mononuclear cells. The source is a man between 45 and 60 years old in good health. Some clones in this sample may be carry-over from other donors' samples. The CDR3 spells CAVQGARTTEAFF. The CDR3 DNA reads TGTGCCGTCCAGGGGGCGCGGACCACTGAAGCTTTCTTT.